These 12 T cell receptor beta chains came from one sample sequenced in a study of control samples from healthy donors and cancer patients. Produced via immunoSEQ multiplex PCR; TCRdb's table is partial and in-frame only. The data contain around 130,000 clones, roughly 89% of them seen just once; the ten biggest clones take up 9% to 14%. The sequenced sample was blood. The receptors come from a young man in good health.

The chain uses TRBV5-8 and TRBJ2-7; D gene unclear. There are 11 residues in the CDR3. Between the trimmed V and J ends, which lost 3 bases and 3 bases, there was a span of 4 bases. The germline V gene has CDR1 SGHTS and CDR2 YDEGEE. In DNA, the CDR3 is TGTGCCAGCAGCTCGTACTACGAGCAGTACTTC. Translating it yields CASSSYYEQYF.

This chain links TRBV5-6 with TRBJ1-6, with 7 bases identical to TRBD1. Germline CDR1 is SGHDT and CDR2 is YYEEEE. This CDR3 comprises 15 residues. Germline trimming cut 7 bases from V and 3 bases from J; bases unmatched to any gene: 7. CDR3 sequence (DNA): TGTGCCAGCCATCACAGGGGCTTCTATAATTCACCCCTCCACTTT. Protein: CASHHRGFYNSPLHF.

The DNA of the CDR3 is TGTGCCAGCAGGACAGGGGGCTATGGCTACACCTTC. Its translation: CASRTGGYGYTF. The V call is TRBV27, the J call TRBJ1-2; 9 bases are shared with TRBD1. The CDR3 is made up of 12 amino acids. V was pared by 6 bases and J by 4 bases, with 0 bases of the junction left unmatched. From germline, CDR1 is MNHEY and CDR2 SMNVEV (reference sequence).

V and J are TRBV7-2 and TRBJ1-2, with TRBD1 as a possible D gene (6 bases). V was trimmed by 6 bases and J by 4 bases, leaving 9 bases between them. Germline V gives CDR1 SGHTA, CDR2 FQGNSA. The CDR3 loop spans 12 amino acids. CDR3 nucleotides: TGTGCCAGCAGTTACAGGGCCTATGGCTACACCTTC. Its protein is CASSYRAYGYTF.

The chain employs TRBV7-2 and TRBJ1-1; D may be TRBD1 (5 bases). The germline V gene has CDR1 SGHTA and CDR2 FQGNSA. The CDR3 length is 14 residues. The V end was cut by 1 base, the J end by 5 bases, with 11 bases between. CDR3 bases: TGTGCCAGCAGCTTAGATGGCAGGGCGACTGAAGCTTTCTTT. Encoded protein: CASSLDGRATEAFF.

The genes are TRBV3-1 (or the pseudogene TRBV3-2) and TRBJ2-3, with D unresolved. The CDR3 has 14 amino acids. Trimming stripped 1 base from V and 4 bases from J, with 9 bases between. Germline CDR1 and CDR2: LGHDT and YNNKEL (reference sequence). CDR3 in amino acids: CASSQGSPADTQYF. DNA for the CDR3: TGTGCCAGCAGCCAAGGCTCTCCGGCAGATACGCAGTATTTT.

V and J are TRBV24-1 and TRBJ1-1, with a possible D match to TRBD1 (5 bases). The V end lost 8 bases, the J end lost 3 bases, and 12 bases lay between the germline ends. The CDR3 is 13 amino acids. Germline V gene data show CDR1 as KGHDR and CDR2 as SFDVKD. The CDR3 protein is CATKGRADTEAFF. CDR3 nucleotides: TGTGCCACCAAGGGGAGGGCTGACACTGAAGCTTTCTTT.

The chain employs TRBV7-2 and TRBJ1-5, with TRBD1 as a possible D gene (5 bases). Looked up from germline, CDR1 is SGHTA and CDR2 is FQGNSA. The CDR3 has 15 amino acids. The V gene lost 0 bases and the J gene lost 4 bases, with 10 bases spanning the gap. CDR3 protein: CASSLASTENQPQHF. CDR3 nucleotides: TGTGCCAGCAGCTTAGCGTCGACAGAGAATCAGCCCCAGCATTTT.

The rearrangement links TRBV4-2 to TRBJ1-3, with 7 bases aligning to TRBD1. Germline values: CDR1 LGHNA, CDR2 YNFKEQ. This CDR3 has 19 amino acids. With V trimmed by 0 bases and J by 0 bases, 11 bases remained unmatched. The CDR3, as DNA: TGTGCCAGCAGCCAAGACCAAGGGGACAGATTGCACTCTGGAAACACCATATATTTT. The encoded protein is CASSQDQGDRLHSGNTIYF.

The V and J genes are TRBV5-1 and TRBJ2-7; D possibly uses TRBD1 or TRBD2 (5 bases each). The V gene's germline CDR1 is SGHRS and CDR2 YFSETQ. V dropped 1 base and J dropped 3 bases, with 14 bases sitting between them. The CDR3 extends over 15 amino acids. The CDR3 DNA reads TGCGCCAGCAGCTTGATATCGGGGCGCAACTACGAGCAGTACTTC. The encoded protein is CASSLISGRNYEQYF.

This clone was seen once. This chain joins TRBV5-1 and TRBJ2-5; 11 bases map to TRBD2. The germline V gene encodes CDR1 SGHRS and CDR2 YFSETQ. The CDR3 has 16 amino acids. Trimming took 5 bases from V and 0 from J; bases not matched to a gene: 6. CDR3 nucleotide sequence: TGCGCCAGCAGACGGACTAGCGGGTCGTACCAAGAGACCCAGTACTTC. Its protein is CASRRTSGSYQETQYF.

The CDR3, as DNA: TGTGCCAGCAGGTCGGGACAGGGGGGTACTGAAGCTTTCTTT. Its protein is CASRSGQGGTEAFF. This chain links TRBV25-1 with TRBJ1-1, with 11 nucleotides matching TRBD1. V shed 6 bases, J shed 5 bases, and the junction held 5 bases outside the gene matches. The CDR3 contains 14 residues. The germline V gene has CDR1 MGHDK and CDR2 SYGVNS.